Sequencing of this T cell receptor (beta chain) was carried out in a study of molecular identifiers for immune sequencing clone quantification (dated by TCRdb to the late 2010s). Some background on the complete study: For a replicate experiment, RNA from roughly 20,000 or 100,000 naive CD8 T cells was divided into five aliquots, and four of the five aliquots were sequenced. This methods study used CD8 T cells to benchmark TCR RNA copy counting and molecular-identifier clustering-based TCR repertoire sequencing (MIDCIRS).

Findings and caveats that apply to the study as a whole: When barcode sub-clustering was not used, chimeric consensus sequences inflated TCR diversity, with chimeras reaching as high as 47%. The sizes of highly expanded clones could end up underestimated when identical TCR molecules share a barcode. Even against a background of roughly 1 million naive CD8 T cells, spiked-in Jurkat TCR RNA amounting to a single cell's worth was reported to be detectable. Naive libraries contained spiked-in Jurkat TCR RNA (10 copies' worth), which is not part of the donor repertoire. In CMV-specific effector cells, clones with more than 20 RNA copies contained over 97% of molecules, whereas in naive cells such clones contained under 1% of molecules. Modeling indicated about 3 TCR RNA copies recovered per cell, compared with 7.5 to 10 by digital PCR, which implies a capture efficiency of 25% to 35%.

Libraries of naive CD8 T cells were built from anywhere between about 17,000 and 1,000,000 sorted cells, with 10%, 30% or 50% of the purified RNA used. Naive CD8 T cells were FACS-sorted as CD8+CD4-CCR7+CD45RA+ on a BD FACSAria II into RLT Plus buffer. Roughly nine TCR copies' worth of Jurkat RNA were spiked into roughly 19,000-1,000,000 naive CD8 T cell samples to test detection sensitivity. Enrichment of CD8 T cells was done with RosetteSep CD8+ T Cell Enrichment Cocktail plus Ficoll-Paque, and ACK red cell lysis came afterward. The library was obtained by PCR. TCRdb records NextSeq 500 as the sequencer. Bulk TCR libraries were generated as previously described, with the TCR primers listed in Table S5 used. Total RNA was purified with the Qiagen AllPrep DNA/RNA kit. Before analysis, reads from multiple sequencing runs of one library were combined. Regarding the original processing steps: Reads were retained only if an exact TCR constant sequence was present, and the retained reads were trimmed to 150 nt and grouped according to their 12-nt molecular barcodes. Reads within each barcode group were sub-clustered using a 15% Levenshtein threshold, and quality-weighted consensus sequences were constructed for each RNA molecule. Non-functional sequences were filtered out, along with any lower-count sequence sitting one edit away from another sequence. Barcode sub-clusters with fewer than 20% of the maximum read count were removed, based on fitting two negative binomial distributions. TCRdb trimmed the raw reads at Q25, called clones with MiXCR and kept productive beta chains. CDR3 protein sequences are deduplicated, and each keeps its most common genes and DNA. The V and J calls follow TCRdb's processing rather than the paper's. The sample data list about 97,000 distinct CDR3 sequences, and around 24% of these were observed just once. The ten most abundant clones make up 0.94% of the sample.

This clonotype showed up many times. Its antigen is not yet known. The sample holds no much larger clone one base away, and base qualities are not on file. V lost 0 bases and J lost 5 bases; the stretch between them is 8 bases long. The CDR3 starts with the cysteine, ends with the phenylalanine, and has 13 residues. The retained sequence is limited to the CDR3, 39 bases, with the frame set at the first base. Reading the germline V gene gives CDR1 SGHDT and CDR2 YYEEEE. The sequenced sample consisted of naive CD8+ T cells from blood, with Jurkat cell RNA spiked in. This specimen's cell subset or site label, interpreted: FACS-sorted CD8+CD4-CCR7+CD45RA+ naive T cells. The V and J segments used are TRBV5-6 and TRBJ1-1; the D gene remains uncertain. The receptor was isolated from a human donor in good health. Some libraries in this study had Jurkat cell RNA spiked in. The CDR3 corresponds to CASSLEGPTEAFF. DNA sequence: TGTGCCAGCAGCTTGGAGGGCCCGACTGAAGCTTTCTTT.